One sample yielded the 26 T cell receptor beta chains listed below, sequenced in a study of cytomegalovirus exposure and HLA in healthy donors. The PCR made use of 60 Vbeta and 13 Jbeta primers. Sequenced by immunoSEQ multiplex PCR; TCRdb stores in-frame clones only, minus some. The sample yields 45,000 to 70,000 clones, about 82% seen once. Sequenced sample: PBMCs. The source is a man between 25 and 39 years old in good health and CMV-seronegative.

This chain connects TRBV28 to TRBJ2-7; D is undetermined. Trimming removed 1 base from V and 2 bases from J, with 30 bases in between. Germline lookup yields CDR1 MDHEN and CDR2 SYDVKM. The CDR3 is made up of 21 amino acids. The CDR3 loop reads CASSLSLFLSSVPVPTYEQYF. The CDR3 DNA reads TGTGCCAGCAGTTTATCCCTCTTCTTGTCTAGTGTGCCGGTGCCAACCTACGAGCAGTACTTC.

The chain couples TRBV5-1 to TRBJ1-6; 9 bases line up with TRBD1. This CDR3 has 16 amino acids. The J segment lost 6 bases and the V segment lost 0 bases, leaving 4 bases of the junction unmatched. Germline V gene data show CDR1 as SGHRS and CDR2 as YFSETQ. The CDR3 reads CASSLGTGDGNSPLHF. CDR3 in DNA: TGCGCCAGCAGCTTGGGGACAGGGGATGGTAATTCACCCCTCCACTTT.

V usage is TRBV5-1 and J usage is TRBJ2-3; 7 bases line up with TRBD2. This CDR3 has 14 residues. V gave up 4 bases and J gave up 5 bases; unmatched junction bases: 7. In germline, CDR1 is SGHRS, CDR2 YFSETQ. The CDR3 protein is CASSPGTTQDTQYF. The CDR3 DNA follows: TGCGCCAGCAGCCCCGGGACTACCCAAGATACGCAGTATTTT.

This clone was observed a single time. The chain recombines TRBV11-3 with TRBJ1-2; D gene ambiguous. The germline V gene has CDR1 SGHNT and CDR2 YENEEA. Trimming left V 5 bases short and J 0 bases short, with 13 bases between. This CDR3 comprises 15 residues. In DNA, the CDR3 is TGTGCCAGCAGCCGAGGTGAGGGATCTAACTATGGCTACACCTTC. Translated, it gives CASSRGEGSNYGYTF.

V gene TRBV11-3 combines with J gene TRBJ2-3, with 10 nucleotides matching TRBD1. The germline gives CDR1 SGHNT, CDR2 YENEEA. The V and J ends lost 5 bases and 3 bases, in that order; junction bases with no gene match: 8. The CDR3 has 16 amino acids. This chain's CDR3 is CASSADRGLRTDTQYF. CDR3 DNA sequence: TGTGCCAGCAGCGCCGACAGGGGGCTTAGAACAGATACGCAGTATTTT. Looking up the rest from reference TRBV11-3 and TRBJ2-3 gives the full variable domain: EAGVVQSPRYKIIEKKQPVAFWCNPISGHNTLYWYLQNLGQGPELLIRYENEEAVDDSQLPKDRFSAERLKGVDSTLKIQPAELGDSAVYLCASSADRGLRTDTQYFGPGTRLTVL.

The V and J genes are TRBV6-1 and TRBJ2-2; 7 nucleotides agree with TRBD1. V lost 7 bases and J lost 1; bases outside the gene matches: 6. The CDR3 spans 15 residues. Looked up from germline, CDR1 is MNHNS and CDR2 is SASEGT. DNA for the CDR3: TGTGCCAGCAAAGGGGGCGTTGGGAACACCGGGGAGCTGTTTTTT. Translated, it gives CASKGGVGNTGELFF.

The chain joins TRBV15 to TRBJ2-1; 11 nucleotides align to TRBD2. This CDR3 has 17 residues. Trimming cost V 1 base and J 2 bases; bases outside gene matches: 4. CDR1 and CDR2 from the germline V gene are LNHNV and YYDKDF (reference sequence). The CDR3 DNA reads TGTGCCACCAGCAGAGGTCTAGCGGGGGGACCCTACAATGAGCAGTTCTTC. It codes for CATSRGLAGGPYNEQFF. Filled out from reference TRBV15 and TRBJ2-1, the complete variable domain reads DAMVIQNPRYQVTQFGKPVTLSCSQTLNHNVMYWYQQKSSQAPKLLFHYYDKDFNNEADTPDNFQSRRPNTSFCFLDIRSPGLGDTAMYLCATSRGLAGGPYNEQFFGPGTRLTVL.

The chain couples TRBV2 to TRBJ2-5, with 7 bases matching TRBD1. From germline, CDR1 is SNHLY and CDR2 FYNNEI. Trimming cost V 4 bases and J 7 bases; bases outside gene matches: 15. This CDR3 is 16 amino acids long. In DNA form, the CDR3 reads TGTGCCAGCAGTGTGGTCAGGGGGTATGGAACGGGGACCCAGTACTTC. Translating gives CASSVVRGYGTGTQYF.

This sequence joins TRBV18 and TRBJ2-3; 10 nucleotides match TRBD1. The V and J ends lost 5 bases and 8 bases, in that order; junction bases with no gene match: 22. Germline CDR1 is KGHSH and CDR2 is LQKENI. CDR3 size: 19 residues. The CDR3 region has the DNA TGTGCCAGCTCAGCTCTGACAGGGGGCGAGGATCGAATGTATGGTACGCAGTATTTT. Protein product: CASSALTGGEDRMYGTQYF. The complete variable domain, with remaining parts taken from reference TRBV18 and TRBJ2-3, reads NAGVMQNPRHLVRRRGQEARLRCSPMKGHSHVYWYRQLPEEGLKFMVYLQKENIIDESGMPKERFSAEFPKEGPSILRIQQVVRGDSAAYFCASSALTGGEDRMYGTQYFGPGTRLTVL.

This chain uses TRBV9 with TRBJ2-7; 7 bases align to TRBD2. Per germline, CDR1 SGDLS and CDR2 YYNGEE. The CDR3 has 15 amino acids. Germline trimming cut 0 bases from V and 3 bases from J; bases unmatched to any gene: 6. The CDR3 protein is CASSVELGGGYEQYF. The CDR3 nucleotides are TGTGCCAGCAGCGTAGAGCTTGGGGGGGGCTACGAGCAGTACTTC.

This clone was observed a few times. The chain carries TRBV5-3 and TRBJ1-4, with no clear D. TRBV5-3 is treated as an ORF (open reading frame) with a function not yet certain. There are 15 residues in the CDR3. With 4 bases removed from V and 8 bases from J, the gap between germline ends came to 18 bases. CDR3 coding DNA: TGTGCCAGAAGCGGCCGGGTCCTGGGTAGGGAAAAACTGTTTTTT. Protein product: CARSGRVLGREKLFF.

V and J are TRBV7-2 and TRBJ2-5; 10 nucleotides line up with TRBD2. Germline trimming cut 4 bases from V and 5 bases from J; bases unmatched to any gene: 4. The CDR3 sequence is 14 residues long. CDR1 is SGHTA and CDR2 is FQGNSA in the germline V gene. As DNA, the CDR3 is TGTGCCAGCAGCTCCGGACTAGCGGCGGAGACCCAGTACTTC. The encoded protein is CASSSGLAAETQYF.

This clone was detected only once. The CDR3 region is CASSLVSGGGYNEQFF. CDR3 sequence (DNA): TGTGCCAGCAGCTTAGTATCGGGTGGAGGGTACAATGAGCAGTTCTTC. The rearrangement joins TRBV7-2 to TRBJ2-1; a weak D match, TRBD2 (6 bases). The germline gives CDR1 SGHTA, CDR2 FQGNSA. CDR3 length: 16 amino acids. Trimming removed 1 base at V and 4 bases at J, with 14 bases between.

This clone was detected once. The rearrangement uses TRBV10-3 and TRBJ1-1; weak D call: TRBD1 (6 bases). Germline CDR1 and CDR2: ENHRY and SYGVKD. Trimming took off 4 bases at V and 1 base at J, with 10 bases between the two ends. This CDR3 is built from 14 residues. The CDR3 DNA sequence: TGTGCCATCAGTGGGGAGGGGGGGAACACTGAAGCTTTCTTT. Translated: CAISGEGGNTEAFF.

The V and J genes are TRBV11-2 and TRBJ2-1; D perhaps matches TRBD2 (6 bases). Germline V lookup: CDR1 SGHAT, CDR2 FQNNGV. The germline V and J ends were trimmed by 8 bases and 7 bases, with 15 bases remaining between them. The CDR3 has 13 amino acids. The CDR3 region has the DNA TGTGCCAGCTCAAACGCACGGGGGAATGAGCAGTTCTTC. Encoded protein: CASSNARGNEQFF.

This chain uses TRBV30 with TRBJ1-2, with D possibly TRBD1 on 6 matching bases. Germline V gene lookup returns CDR1 GTSNPN and CDR2 SVGIG (reference sequence). CDR3 length: 12 amino acids. V was pared by 5 bases and J by 4 bases, with 11 bases between. DNA of the CDR3: TGTGCCTGGCAGACAGGATTCTATGGCTACACCTTC. The encoded protein is CAWQTGFYGYTF.

This clone was counted only a few times. The chain carries TRBV18 and TRBJ1-2; 7 bases are shared with TRBD1. The CDR3 sequence is 15 residues long. Trimming took 6 bases from V and 1 from J; bases not matched to a gene: 8. Looked up from germline, CDR1 is KGHSH and CDR2 is LQKENI. The CDR3 is CASSPGTDSNYGYTF. In DNA, the CDR3 is TGTGCCAGCTCCCCCGGGACAGATAGTAACTATGGCTACACCTTC.

This chain connects TRBV5-4 to TRBJ1-2, with 9 bases lining up with TRBD1. The CDR3 totals 14 residues. The germline V gene has CDR1 SGHNT and CDR2 YYREEE (reference sequence). J was trimmed by 5 bases and V by 6 bases; bases with no gene match: 8. Here the CDR3 DNA reads TGTGCCAGCAACGAACAGGGGGCCAGTTATGGCTACACCTTC. Protein sequence: CASNEQGASYGYTF.

The genes are TRBV9 and TRBJ2-3, with D unclear. Trimming removed 0 bases at V and 2 bases at J, with 7 bases between. Germline loops: CDR1 SGDLS, CDR2 YYNGEE. This CDR3 is built from 14 residues. The CDR3 reads CASSVGYYTDTQYF. CDR3 nucleotides: TGTGCCAGCAGCGTAGGATACTACACAGATACGCAGTATTTT.

The chain recombines TRBV7-9 with TRBJ2-7; perhaps TRBD1 as D (6 bases). The CDR3 runs to 14 residues. V dropped 5 bases and J dropped 9 bases, with 20 bases sitting between them. Germline V CDR1 and CDR2: SEHNR, FQNEAQ (reference sequence). The CDR3 DNA follows: TGTGCCAGCAGCGAAAGGCAGGGGCCCCCCGTGCAGTACTTC. Encoded protein: CASSERQGPPVQYF.

The chain employs TRBV19 and TRBJ1-4; TRBD1 agrees at 7 bases. The germline gives CDR1 LNHDA, CDR2 SQIVND (reference sequence). Unmatched junction bases numbered 4, after V lost 3 bases and J lost 0 bases. The length of the CDR3 is 16 residues. The CDR3 nucleotides are TGTGCCAGTAGTATTCGGGACAGCACAACTAATGAAAAACTGTTTTTT. Translation: CASSIRDSTTNEKLFF.

The V call is TRBV20-1, the J call TRBJ2-5; D is undetermined. Germline CDR1 reads DFQATT; CDR2 reads SNEGSKA (reference sequence). The CDR3 runs to 10 residues. Trimming cost V 5 bases and J 10 bases, with 11 bases left between them. The CDR3 nucleotides are TGCAGTGCTTCTGTAAGAGACCAGTACTTC. The encoded protein is CSASVRDQYF.

Worth noting for this clone: Its ends do not fully match the called genes, so a read error is possible. Other DNA sequences in this sample translate to the same CDR3. CDR3 protein: CASSLSQGAWNSPLHF. The CDR3 region has the DNA TGTGCCAGCAGTTTATCTCAGGGGGCATGGAATTCCCCCCTCCACTTT. The chain carries TRBV27 and TRBJ1-6, with TRBD1 identical over 8 bases. The CDR3 runs 16 residues. Germline CDR1 MNHEY, CDR2 SMNVEV (reference sequence).

The rearrangement links TRBV11-3 to TRBJ2-7, with a tentative D call TRBD2 (5 bases). V was clipped by 5 bases and J by 0 bases, with 14 bases between them. This CDR3 contains 15 residues. From germline, CDR1 is SGHNT and CDR2 YENEEA. The CDR3 sequence: CASSSPRVGSYEQYF. The DNA of the CDR3 is TGTGCCAGCAGCAGTCCGCGGGTCGGCTCCTACGAGCAGTACTTC.

The rearrangement links TRBV30 to TRBJ1-1; 9 bases align to TRBD1. The CDR3 has 16 residues. Germline CDR1 is GTSNPN and CDR2 is SVGIG (reference sequence). V shed 3 bases, J shed 5 bases, and the junction held 13 bases outside the gene matches. DNA for the CDR3: TGTGCCTGGAGCCCCGGACAGGGGCGGCGGGGGACTGAAGCTTTCTTT. Amino acids: CAWSPGQGRRGTEAFF.

V gene TRBV2 combines with J gene TRBJ2-2; 7 bases agree with TRBD1. The CDR3 contains 15 residues. Germline CDR1 and CDR2: SNHLY and FYNNEI. With 4 bases clipped from V and 4 bases from J, the junction kept 6 bases outside the gene matches. CDR3 amino acids: CASSARDRPTGELFF. The CDR3 DNA sequence: TGTGCCAGCAGTGCAAGGGACAGACCCACCGGGGAGCTGTTTTTT.